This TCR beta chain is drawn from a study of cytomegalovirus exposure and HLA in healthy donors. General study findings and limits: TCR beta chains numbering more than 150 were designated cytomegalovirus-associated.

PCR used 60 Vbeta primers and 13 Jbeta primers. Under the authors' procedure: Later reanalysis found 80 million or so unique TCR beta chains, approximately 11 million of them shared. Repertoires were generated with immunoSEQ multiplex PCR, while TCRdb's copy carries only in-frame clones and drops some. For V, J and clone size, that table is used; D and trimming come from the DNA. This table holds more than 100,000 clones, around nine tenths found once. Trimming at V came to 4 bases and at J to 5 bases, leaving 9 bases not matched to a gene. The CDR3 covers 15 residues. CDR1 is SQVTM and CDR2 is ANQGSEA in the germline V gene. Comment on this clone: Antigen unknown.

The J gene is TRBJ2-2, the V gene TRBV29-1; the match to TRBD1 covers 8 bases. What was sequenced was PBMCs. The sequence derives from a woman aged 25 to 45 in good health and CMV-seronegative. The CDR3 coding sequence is TGCAGCGTTGGATCCGACAGGGGCGCTACCGGGGAGCTGTTTTTT. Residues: CSVGSDRGATGELFF.